This paragraph reports one TCR beta chain. The data originate from a study of shared clonotypes between healthy human individuals. Every subset's genomic DNA went evenly onto several immunoSEQ plates. Method: immunoSEQ multiplex PCR; TCRdb's copy keeps in-frame clones and lacks some. Here the sample spans roughly 500,000 clones, about 82% being singletons. All donors were healthy HIV-negative adults lacking recent acute infections or vaccinations. Adults of Caucasian background living in Nashville, Tennessee made up all donors. This TCR came from a woman aged 40 to 49 in good health. Some clones in this sample may be carry-over from other donors' samples. Sequenced material: PBMCs.

The CDR3 DNA reads as TGTGCCTGGGATACCGGGTCTTACAATGAGCAGTTCTTC. This translates into CAWDTGSYNEQFF. J is TRBJ2-1 and V is TRBV30; no firm D call. Trimming cost V 5 bases and J 4 bases, with 12 bases left between them. CDR1 and CDR2 (germline): GTSNPN, SVGIG (reference sequence). The CDR3 spans 13 residues.